The 20 T cell receptor beta chains given below trace back to one sample, sequenced in a study of blood T cell repertoires in COVID-19. Sequenced by immunoSEQ multiplex PCR; TCRdb stores in-frame clones only, minus some. Here the sample spans roughly 250,000 clones, 70% to 90% being singletons. Source material: peripheral blood. The receptors were sampled from a middle-aged woman with acute or convalescent COVID-19.

V is TRBV6-5 and J is TRBJ1-2, with D maybe TRBD1 (6 bases). The germline V gene encodes CDR1 MNHEY and CDR2 SVGAGI. V was cut by 0 bases and J by 4 bases, with 15 bases left in between. The CDR3 contains 16 residues. CDR3 sequence reads: CASSYSGANAAYGYTF. The CDR3 nucleotides read TGTGCCAGCAGTTACTCGGGGGCGAACGCTGCCTATGGCTACACCTTC.

V usage is TRBV10-3 and J usage is TRBJ1-2; D ambiguous. Per germline, CDR1 ENHRY and CDR2 SYGVKD. The V end was cut by 4 bases, the J end by 4 bases, with 10 bases between. CDR3 length: 13 amino acids. CDR3 in DNA: TGTGCCATCAGTGTAAGAGGGAGCTATGGCTACACCTTC. It specifies CAISVRGSYGYTF.

The chain joins TRBV1 to TRBJ2-7; the table's D call, TRBD1, was not checked against the DNA. TRBV1 is a pseudogene. The CDR3 spans 16 residues. For the CDR3, the DNA is TGCACCAGCAGCCAAGACCGACAGGGGGAGCCCTACGAGCAGTACGTC. Its protein is CTSSQDRQGEPYEQYV.

V gene TRBV6-5 combines with J gene TRBJ1-2; D remains unclear. Trimming shortened V by 2 bases and J by 8 bases, and 18 bases separated the two germline ends. Looked up from germline, CDR1 is MNHEY and CDR2 is SVGAGI. The CDR3 is 15 amino acids. The CDR3 is CASSYKIGGPAGYTF. The DNA for the CDR3 is TGTGCCAGCAGTTACAAGATTGGAGGGCCAGCCGGCTACACCTTC.

V is TRBV4-1 and J is TRBJ1-5; D may be TRBD1 (6 bases). The CDR3 totals 16 residues. With 0 bases removed from V and 3 bases from J, the gap between germline ends came to 12 bases. Germline V lookup: CDR1 MGHRA, CDR2 YSYEKL. CDR3 coding DNA: TGCGCCAGCAGCCAAGAAAGCGGACAGTACAATCAGCCCCAGCATTTT. Amino acids: CASSQESGQYNQPQHF.

CDR3 nucleotides: TGTGCCACCAGCAGAGTCGAGGGGGCGAACACCGGGGAGCTGTTTTTT. It is translated as CATSRVEGANTGELFF. The chain joins TRBV15 to TRBJ2-2; the D gene is possibly TRBD1 (6 bases). The CDR3 extends over 16 amino acids. Per the germline V gene, CDR1 is LNHNV and CDR2 is YYDKDF (reference sequence). Trimming stripped 1 base from V and 0 bases from J, with 9 bases between.

The rearrangement links TRBV7-9 to TRBJ1-1, with TRBD1 matching over 7 bases. The germline gives CDR1 SEHNR, CDR2 FQNEAQ (reference sequence). V was pared by 4 bases and J by 5 bases, with 10 bases of the junction left unmatched. The CDR3 consists of 15 residues. CDR3 region: CASSSSDRDWTEAFF. CDR3 nucleotides: TGTGCCAGCAGCTCGTCCGACAGGGATTGGACTGAAGCTTTCTTT.

This chain connects TRBV11-2 to TRBJ1-1; 8 bases map to TRBD1. The V segment lost 4 bases and the J segment 4 bases; nucleotides outside the gene matches: 17. The CDR3 consists of 18 residues. Germline-derived CDR1 and CDR2 are SGHAT and FQNNGV. The CDR3 here is CASSSNFRTGRVGTEAFF. CDR3 nucleotide sequence: TGTGCCAGCAGCTCCAATTTCAGGACAGGGAGGGTGGGCACTGAAGCTTTCTTT.

The chain employs TRBV7-8 and TRBJ2-7; a possible D gene is TRBD1 (5 bases). Between the trimmed V and J ends, which lost 4 bases and 3 bases, there was a span of 7 bases. The CDR3 spans 12 residues. From germline, CDR1 is SGHVS and CDR2 FQNEAQ. The DNA of the CDR3 is TGTGCCAGCAGCTCAGGGTTCTACGAGCAGTACGTC. It encodes CASSSGFYEQYV.

The chain uses TRBV3-1 (or the pseudogene TRBV3-2) and TRBJ2-3, with D uncertain. Germline CDR1 reads LGHDT; CDR2 reads YNNKEL (reference sequence). V lost 3 bases and J lost 2, with 9 bases in between. The CDR3 covers 14 residues. As DNA, the CDR3 is TGTGCCAGCAGCCAGATCAGGTTCACAGATACGCAGTATTTT. Translating gives CASSQIRFTDTQYF.

The chain has TRBV2 and TRBJ2-3; D is possibly TRBD1 (7 bases). Germline lookup yields CDR1 SNHLY and CDR2 FYNNEI. V was clipped by 8 bases and J by 3 bases, with 15 bases between them. The CDR3 runs to 14 residues. The CDR3 here is CASGGGTVTDTQYF. The CDR3 DNA follows: TGTGCCAGCGGCGGAGGGACAGTTACAGATACGCAGTATTTT. Combining the CDR3 with reference TRBV2 and TRBJ2-3 gives the whole variable domain EPEVTQTPSHQVTQMGQEVILRCVPISNHLYFYWYRQILGQKVEFLVSFYNNEISEKSEIFDDQFSVERPDGSNFTLKIRSTKLEDSAMYFCASGGGTVTDTQYFGPGTRLTVL.

This chain connects TRBV5-1 to TRBJ2-2, with 11 bases matching TRBD1. Germline CDR1 is SGHRS and CDR2 is YFSETQ. V shed 2 bases and J 7 bases; nucleotides not matched to a gene: 4. The CDR3 has 15 residues. The CDR3 here is CASSFGQGAGGELFF. CDR3 sequence (DNA): TGCGCCAGCAGCTTTGGACAGGGGGCAGGCGGGGAGCTGTTTTTT.

The rearrangement joins TRBV25-1 to TRBJ1-2; 7 nucleotides agree with TRBD1. Germline V gene data show CDR1 as MGHDK and CDR2 as SYGVNS. CDR3 length: 15 amino acids. V gave up 3 bases and J gave up 6 bases; unmatched junction bases: 10. The chain's CDR3 is CASSDPSQGLNGYTF. The DNA of the CDR3 is TGTGCCAGCAGTGACCCATCACAGGGGCTCAATGGCTACACCTTC.

CDR3 amino acids: CASSVEGTRTDTQYF. CDR3 DNA: TGTGCCAGCAGCGTAGAAGGGACTAGAACAGATACGCAGTATTTT. This chain uses TRBV9 with TRBJ2-3, with 8 bases lining up with TRBD2. Unmatched junction bases numbered 3, after V lost 0 bases and J lost 3 bases. The germline CDR1 and CDR2 sequences are SGDLS and YYNGEE. The CDR3 runs 15 residues.

This clone is a singleton in its sample. J is TRBJ1-6 and V is TRBV27; D gene unclear. In germline, CDR1 is MNHEY, CDR2 SMNVEV (reference sequence). This CDR3 contains 15 residues. The V gene lost 2 bases and the J gene lost 4 bases, with 9 bases spanning the gap. The CDR3 DNA reads as TGTGCCAGCAGTTTACGAGCAGGTTATAATTCACCCCTCCACTTT. Translation: CASSLRAGYNSPLHF.

The V gene is TRBV12-3 or TRBV12-4, the J gene TRBJ1-5; D remains ambiguous. The CDR3 sequence is 13 residues long. V lost 2 bases and J lost 10, with 12 bases in between. Here the CDR3 reads CASSLRAGRPQHF. In DNA, the CDR3 is TGTGCCAGCAGTTTACGCGCTGGTCGACCCCAGCATTTT.

DNA of the CDR3: TGCGCCAGCAGCACGACAGCAGCTAACTATGGCTACACCTTC. Translated, it gives CASSTTAANYGYTF. The gene calls are TRBV5-1 and TRBJ1-2, with D possibly matching TRBD1 (5 bases). This CDR3 is 14 amino acids long. The ends were cut back, 4 bases at V and 0 bases at J, with 10 bases in the middle. Per germline, CDR1 SGHRS and CDR2 YFSETQ.

The J gene is TRBJ1-1, the V gene TRBV19; 9 positions agree with TRBD1. CDR1 is LNHDA, CDR2 SQIVND, per germline (reference sequence). V lost 7 bases and J lost 5; bases outside the gene matches: 8. This CDR3 spans 14 amino acids. The CDR3 coding sequence is TGTGCCAGTATCCTACAGGGGGCGCAGACTGAAGCTTTCTTT. It specifies CASILQGAQTEAFF.

The chain joins TRBV7-2 to TRBJ2-3; D is possibly TRBD1 (5 bases). CDR1 is SGHTA, CDR2 FQGNSA, per germline. This CDR3 has 17 amino acids. V was clipped by 6 bases and J by 1 base, with 20 bases between them. CDR3 amino acids: CASRGQGYSYGTDTQYF. DNA of the CDR3: TGTGCCAGCAGGGGGCAGGGATACTCATACGGCACAGATACGCAGTATTTT.

The CDR3 is CASSSVGTTGAFF. The CDR3 DNA sequence: TGTGCCAGCAGCTCAGTAGGGACAACCGGGGCTTTCTTT. V and J are TRBV5-4 and TRBJ1-1, with D possibly being TRBD1 (6 bases). This CDR3 has 13 amino acids. CDR1 SGHNT and CDR2 YYREEE come from the germline V gene (reference sequence). Trimming took off 3 bases at V and 11 bases at J, with 17 bases between the two ends. Full variable domain (rest looked up from reference TRBV5-4 and TRBJ1-1): ETGVTQSPTHLIKTRGQQVTLRCSSQSGHNTVSWYQQALGQGPQFIFQYYREEENGRGNFPPRFSGLQFPNYSSELNVNALELDDSALYLCASSSVGTTGAFFGQGTRLTVV.